These 17 T cell receptor beta chains were all obtained from the same sample, sequenced in a study of shared clonotypes between healthy human individuals. Some clones are missing from TCRdb's copy, which holds only in-frame ones; the method was immunoSEQ multiplex PCR. The sample carries 950,000 to 1,300,000 clones, about 77% recorded once. The material sequenced was memory CD4+ T cells sorted from blood. Stated subset: CD45RA-negative fraction. The receptors here all came from a man between 18 and 35 years old in good health.

The chain employs TRBV7-8 and TRBJ1-5; D remains unclear. This CDR3 region has 14 residues. Germline lookup yields CDR1 SGHVS and CDR2 FQNEAQ. With 2 bases removed from V and 3 bases from J, the gap between germline ends came to 8 bases. CDR3: CASSLIGINQPQHF. DNA for the CDR3: TGTGCCAGCAGCTTAATCGGAATCAATCAGCCCCAGCATTTT.

This chain joins TRBV10-2 and TRBJ2-3; 9 bases agree with TRBD2. The CDR3 has 16 amino acids. Germline V gene sequence: CDR1 WSHSY, CDR2 SAAADI. The V and J ends lost 3 bases and 1 base, in that order; junction bases with no gene match: 5. This CDR3 reads CASSEWRGGGTDTQYF. The CDR3 nucleotides read TGCGCCAGCAGTGAATGGCGGGGGGGTGGCACAGATACGCAGTATTTT.

The chain carries TRBV25-1 and TRBJ2-5; no reliable D call. Trimming left V 4 bases short and J 4 bases short, with 22 bases between. Germline CDR1 reads MGHDK; CDR2 reads SYGVNS. This CDR3 spans 17 amino acids. CDR3 protein: CASSVPLGSGFGETQYF. The CDR3 DNA sequence: TGTGCCAGCAGTGTCCCCCTTGGTTCAGGTTTTGGAGAGACCCAGTACTTC.

CDR3 loop: CASSLASAQYF. The CDR3 DNA follows: TGTGCCAGCAGCTTGGCAAGTGCGCAGTATTTT. This sequence joins TRBV5-6 and TRBJ2-3; the D is unclear. V gave up 0 bases and J gave up 10 bases, with 6 bases separating them. There are 11 residues in the CDR3. The germline V gene encodes CDR1 SGHDT and CDR2 YYEEEE.

The rearrangement joins TRBV5-4 to TRBJ2-3, with TRBD2 matching over 8 bases. The CDR3 covers 15 residues. V shed 3 bases and J 0 bases; nucleotides not matched to a gene: 3. From germline, CDR1 is SGHNT and CDR2 YYREEE (reference sequence). CDR3: CASSSGGESTDTQYF. The DNA for the CDR3 is TGTGCCAGCAGCTCCGGGGGGGAGAGCACAGATACGCAGTATTTT.

In this sample, this clone turned up a few times. This chain joins TRBV19 and TRBJ2-1; the match to TRBD2 covers 11 bases. Unmatched junction bases numbered 10, after V lost 6 bases and J lost 0 bases. The germline V gene encodes CDR1 LNHDA and CDR2 SQIVND (reference sequence). The CDR3 runs 18 residues. This CDR3 is CASRITSGGASSYNEQFF. In DNA form, the CDR3 reads TGTGCCAGTAGAATAACTAGCGGGGGCGCTAGCTCCTACAATGAGCAGTTCTTC. The variable domain in full, completed from reference TRBV19 and TRBJ2-1, reads DGGITQSPKYLFRKEGQNVTLSCEQNLNHDAMYWYRQDPGQGLRLIYYSQIVNDFQKGDIAEGYSVSREKKESFPLTVTSAQKNPTAFYLCASRITSGGASSYNEQFFGPGTRLTVL.

V and J are TRBV10-2 and TRBJ2-3; the D is unclear. Trimming removed 4 bases from V and 2 bases from J, with 4 bases in between. CDR3 length: 12 amino acids. Germline CDR1 and CDR2: WSHSY and SAAADI. The CDR3 loop is CASSGFTDTQYF. The CDR3 DNA sequence: TGCGCCAGCAGTGGATTCACAGATACGCAGTATTTT.

V and J are TRBV10-3 and TRBJ1-6, with D possibly TRBD1 on 6 matching bases. This CDR3 is built from 14 residues. V was pared by 6 bases and J by 5 bases, with 11 bases between. Germline CDR1 and CDR2: ENHRY and SYGVKD. This chain's CDR3 is CAISSGVNNSPLHF. Written as DNA, the CDR3 is TGTGCCATCAGCTCAGGGGTGAATAATTCACCCCTCCACTTT.

V and J are TRBV5-5 and TRBJ2-2, with 7 bases aligning to TRBD2. Germline CDR1 SGHKS, CDR2 YYEKEE (reference sequence). With 2 bases clipped from V and 6 bases from J, the junction kept 10 bases outside the gene matches. The CDR3 has 16 residues. The CDR3 nucleotides are TGTGCCAGCAGCTTCGTAGCGGGTCACCGTCCCGGGGAGCTGTTTTTT. This sequence encodes CASSFVAGHRPGELFF. Full variable domain (remainder filled in from reference TRBV5-5 and TRBJ2-2): DAGVTQSPTHLIKTRGQQVTLRCSPISGHKSVSWYQQVLGQGPQFIFQYYEKEERGRGNFPDRFSARQFPNYSSELNVNALLLGDSALYLCASSFVAGHRPGELFFGEGSRLTVL.

The chain couples TRBV9 to TRBJ2-1; D gene uncertain. Germline loops: CDR1 SGDLS, CDR2 YYNGEE. CDR3 size: 14 residues. V dropped 0 bases and J dropped 5 bases, with 9 bases sitting between them. This CDR3 reads CASSVVAQNNEQFF. Written as DNA, the CDR3 is TGTGCCAGCAGCGTAGTAGCCCAGAACAATGAGCAGTTCTTC.

The V gene is TRBV6-6, the J gene TRBJ2-7; D tentatively reads TRBD1 or TRBD2 (5 bases each). CDR1 is MNHNY, CDR2 SVGAGI, per germline (reference sequence). This CDR3 is 15 amino acids long. Trimming took 7 bases from V and 7 from J, leaving 23 bases between them. CDR3 sequence: CASTPPGARAWEQYF. CDR3 DNA sequence: TGTGCCAGCACCCCCCCCGGGGCAAGGGCCTGGGAGCAGTACTTC.

This chain joins TRBV7-8 and TRBJ1-3; D might be TRBD1 (5 bases). Germline assignment: CDR1 SGHVS and CDR2 FQNEAQ. Trimming removed 6 bases from V and 4 bases from J, with 22 bases in between. The CDR3 is 17 residues long. In DNA, the CDR3 is TGTGCCAGCAGAAATAGGGGTGGCGAAGTTACGGGAAACACCATATATTTT. Amino acids: CASRNRGGEVTGNTIYF.

This clone was counted once. This sequence joins TRBV11-3 and TRBJ2-1, with D perhaps TRBD2 (5 bases). The CDR3 loop spans 15 amino acids. The V gene lost 8 bases and the J gene lost 0 bases, with 14 bases spanning the gap. Germline loops: CDR1 SGHNT, CDR2 YENEEA. DNA of the CDR3: TGTGCCAGCTCCTTCCTTGGGAGCTCCTACAATGAGCAGTTCTTC. Encoded protein: CASSFLGSSYNEQFF.

For this clone: At the DNA level, this CDR3 is encoded by other sequences in the same sample as well. This chain joins TRBV30 and TRBJ1-5; D possibly corresponds to TRBD1 (6 bases). The CDR3 has 14 amino acids. Germline V gene lookup returns CDR1 GTSNPN and CDR2 SVGIG (reference sequence). Trimming stripped 0 bases from V and 3 bases from J, with 9 bases between. CDR3 region: CAWSVGQFNQPQHF. Written as DNA, the CDR3 is TGTGCCTGGAGTGTTGGACAGTTCAATCAGCCCCAGCATTTT.

The V and J genes are TRBV30 and TRBJ1-4; the D is unclear. Between the trimmed V and J ends, which lost 2 bases and 8 bases, there was a span of 18 bases. This CDR3 has 15 residues. Germline V gives CDR1 GTSNPN, CDR2 SVGIG (reference sequence). The CDR3 coding sequence is TGTGCCTGGAGTCGGGAGGGAGGAGTCGGAGAAAAACTGTTTTTT. Translation gives CAWSREGGVGEKLFF.

V is TRBV18 and J is TRBJ1-2; D is ambiguous. Germline V gene sequence: CDR1 KGHSH, CDR2 LQKENI. Trimming pared 3 bases from V and 3 bases from J, leaving 8 bases between. This CDR3 has 13 residues. DNA for the CDR3: TGTGCCAGCTCACCGGTCCTCCACTATGGCTACACCTTC. It translates to CASSPVLHYGYTF.

This chain uses TRBV2 with TRBJ1-2; D gene ambiguous. Germline assignment: CDR1 SNHLY and CDR2 FYNNEI. Trimming left V 2 bases short and J 8 bases short, with 12 bases between. The CDR3 length is 13 residues. The CDR3, as DNA: TGTGCCAGCAGTGAATCTGGGCGAGAGGGCTACACCTTC. Protein sequence: CASSESGREGYTF. Filled out from reference TRBV2 and TRBJ1-2, the complete variable domain reads EPEVTQTPSHQVTQMGQEVILRCVPISNHLYFYWYRQILGQKVEFLVSFYNNEISEKSEIFDDQFSVERPDGSNFTLKIRSTKLEDSAMYFCASSESGREGYTFGSGTRLTVV.